One sample yielded the 30 T cell receptor beta chains listed below, sequenced in a study of blood T cell repertoires in COVID-19. The assay was immunoSEQ multiplex PCR, and TCRdb's table has in-frame clones only and misses some. There are about 230,000 clones in the sample; around 84% occur only once, and around a tenth lies in the top ten. The sample comprised peripheral blood. These receptor sequences come from a man over 45 with COVID-19, enrolled during active disease.

This clone has just a few counts. The gene calls are TRBV29-1 and TRBJ1-3; no reliable D call. CDR1 SQVTM and CDR2 ANQGSEA come from the germline V gene. The CDR3 loop spans 14 amino acids. Trimming removed 5 bases at V and 0 bases at J, with 11 bases between. The CDR3, as DNA: TGCAGCGTTCTCTATCCCCGCTCTGGAAACACCATATATTTT. Translated, it gives CSVLYPRSGNTIYF.

V gene TRBV18 combines with J gene TRBJ2-7; unclear D gene. V dropped 3 bases and J dropped 3 bases, with 9 bases sitting between them. The CDR3 runs to 13 residues. Germline V gene sequence: CDR1 KGHSH, CDR2 LQKENI. The CDR3 DNA is TGTGCCAGCTCACCCTATTCCGTCTACGAGCAGTACTTC. It specifies CASSPYSVYEQYF.

This clone was seen more than once but under ten times. The V and J genes are TRBV15 and TRBJ1-1; tentative D call: TRBD1 (6 bases). CDR3 size: 14 residues. Looked up from germline, CDR1 is LNHNV and CDR2 is YYDKDF (reference sequence). The V gene lost 3 bases and the J gene lost 1 base, with 9 bases spanning the gap. CDR3 loop: CATSRGTTNTEAFF. CDR3 in DNA: TGTGCCACCAGCAGGGGGACAACGAACACTGAAGCTTTCTTT.

The rearrangement uses TRBV7-6 and TRBJ2-7, with TRBD1 matching over 7 bases. With 0 bases clipped from V and 2 bases from J, the junction kept 7 bases outside the gene matches. CDR3 length equals 16 residues. From germline, CDR1 is SGHVS and CDR2 FNYEAQ. The CDR3 DNA reads TGTGCCAGCAGCTTAGCCGGGACAGCGACTACCTACGAGCAGTACTTC. This encodes CASSLAGTATTYEQYF.

This clone is a singleton in its sample. This chain uses TRBV24-1 with TRBJ2-1; tentative D call: TRBD2 (6 bases). From germline, CDR1 is KGHDR and CDR2 SFDVKD. V shed 6 bases and J shed 4 bases, with 15 bases lying between them. The CDR3 is made up of 15 amino acids. DNA for the CDR3: TGTGCCACCAGTTCGTCGCTTGGGGGGTACAATGAGCAGTTCTTC. Encoded protein: CATSSSLGGYNEQFF.

The genes are TRBV14 and TRBJ2-7; 11 bases are shared with TRBD1. With 1 base clipped from V and 2 bases from J, the junction kept 1 base outside the gene matches. Germline loops: CDR1 SGHDN, CDR2 FVKESK. This CDR3 is built from 15 residues. CDR3 bases: TGTGCCAGCAGCCAAGGGACAGGGGGCCCCTACGAGCAGTACTTC. Protein sequence: CASSQGTGGPYEQYF.

The gene calls are TRBV7-9 and TRBJ2-5; D is perhaps TRBD1 (6 bases). Trimming took 0 bases from V and 5 from J, leaving 10 bases between them. From germline, CDR1 is SEHNR and CDR2 FQNEAQ (reference sequence). The CDR3 has 14 amino acids. CDR3 protein: CASSLARGWETQYF. CDR3 nucleotides: TGTGCCAGCAGCTTAGCCAGGGGTTGGGAGACCCAGTACTTC.

This clone was picked up a small number of times. This chain uses TRBV19 with TRBJ2-5, with TRBD1 matching over 12 bases. The V gene end was trimmed by 7 bases and the J gene end by 5 bases; junction bases not matched to a gene: 5. Germline CDR1 is LNHDA and CDR2 is SQIVND (reference sequence). This CDR3 region has 14 residues. The DNA of the CDR3 is TGTGCCAGTAATCCGGGACAGGGGGCGGAGACCCAGTACTTC. This sequence encodes CASNPGQGAETQYF.

The genes are TRBV5-4 and TRBJ1-1; TRBD1 matches 9 bases. This CDR3 has 14 amino acids. Unmatched junction bases numbered 6, after V lost 4 bases and J lost 5 bases. Germline CDR1 and CDR2: SGHNT and YYREEE (reference sequence). This CDR3 reads CASSNGQGRTEAFF. The CDR3 DNA is TGTGCCAGCAGCAACGGACAGGGGAGAACTGAAGCTTTCTTT.

The chain couples TRBV28 to TRBJ1-4; 9 bases line up with TRBD1. The CDR3 loop spans 15 amino acids. Per the germline V gene, CDR1 is MDHEN and CDR2 is SYDVKM. The V and J ends lost 5 bases and 2 bases, in that order; junction bases with no gene match: 3. The CDR3 DNA reads as TGTGCCAGCAGTACCACAGGGGGCACTAATGAAAAACTGTTTTTT. Protein: CASSTTGGTNEKLFF.

CDR3 DNA sequence: TGTGCCAGCAGTTTGGATGGGCCCTACGAGCAGTACTTC. This gives the protein CASSLDGPYEQYF. This rearrangement joins TRBV28 to TRBJ2-7, with unresolved D. Germline CDR1 MDHEN, CDR2 SYDVKM. Trimming left V 3 bases short and J 2 bases short, with 8 bases between. The CDR3 totals 13 residues.

The CDR3 bases are TGCGCCAGCAGCCTAAGCTTCCGGACTAGCGGTCCCGGGGAGCTGTTTTTT. It specifies CASSLSFRTSGPGELFF. This chain uses TRBV5-1 with TRBJ2-2; 10 nucleotides agree with TRBD2. Germline loops: CDR1 SGHRS, CDR2 YFSETQ. This CDR3 comprises 17 residues. With V trimmed by 4 bases and J by 6 bases, 12 bases remained unmatched.

This chain links TRBV7-9 with TRBJ1-6; unclear D gene. The CDR3 loop spans 13 amino acids. The V end was cut by 2 bases, the J end by 5 bases, with 4 bases between. Looked up from germline, CDR1 is SEHNR and CDR2 is FQNEAQ (reference sequence). CDR3 residues: CASSLNNNSPLHF. As DNA, the CDR3 is TGTGCCAGCAGCTTAAACAATAATTCACCCCTCCACTTT.

This chain links TRBV9 with TRBJ1-1, with a weak D call TRBD1 (6 bases). The CDR3 has 13 amino acids. Germline-derived CDR1 and CDR2 are SGDLS and YYNGEE. Trimming pared 4 bases from V and 2 bases from J, leaving 9 bases between. The CDR3 protein is CASSLDRNTEAFF. CDR3 nucleotides: TGTGCCAGCAGCCTGGACAGAAACACTGAAGCTTTCTTT.

J is TRBJ2-3 and V is TRBV9; D possibly corresponds to TRBD2 (5 bases). CDR1 is SGDLS and CDR2 is YYNGEE in the germline V gene. The length of the CDR3 is 16 residues. Trimming took off 3 bases at V and 0 bases at J, with 14 bases between the two ends. CDR3 nucleotide sequence: TGTGCCAGCAGCGCTCCTCTCGGCGGGAGCACAGATACGCAGTATTTT. Translated: CASSAPLGGSTDTQYF.

The genes are TRBV18 and TRBJ1-4; 7 nucleotides agree with TRBD1. The CDR3 spans 17 residues. The germline V gene encodes CDR1 KGHSH and CDR2 LQKENI. V trimming: 2 bases; J trimming: 8 bases; junction bases outside the gene matches: 14. For the CDR3, the DNA is TGTGCCAGCTCACCAAGAGGGGGCCCCCTATCGGAGGAAAAACTGTTTTTT. Encoded protein: CASSPRGGPLSEEKLFF.

This clone was recorded only once. V is TRBV6-1 and J is TRBJ2-1; the D is unclear. V was trimmed by 3 bases and J by 10 bases, leaving 19 bases between them. There are 15 residues in the CDR3. Germline V gene data show CDR1 as MNHNS and CDR2 as SASEGT. CDR3: CASSDQVGFLREQFF. DNA of the CDR3: TGTGCCAGCAGTGATCAAGTTGGATTTTTGAGGGAGCAGTTCTTC.

The gene calls are TRBV5-1 and TRBJ1-2; D uncertain. The CDR3 length is 12 residues. The germline V and J ends were trimmed by 4 bases and 4 bases, with 8 bases remaining between them. CDR1 and CDR2 (germline): SGHRS, YFSETQ. Here the CDR3 DNA reads TGCGCCAGCAGCCCAGCGGCCTATGGCTACACCTTC. This codes for CASSPAAYGYTF.

The V and J genes are TRBV21-1 and TRBJ2-7; the D segment call TRBD1 is taken from the table without a DNA check. TRBV21-1 has pseudogene status. This CDR3 contains 16 residues. CDR3 loop: CASSKFVTGDPYEQYF. The CDR3 coding sequence is TGTGCCAGCAGCAAATTCGTGACAGGGGACCCCTACGAGCAGTACTTC.

V and J are TRBV29-1 and TRBJ1-1; maybe TRBD1 (5 bases). Trimming took 7 bases from V and 1 from J, leaving 16 bases between them. The CDR3 is made up of 14 amino acids. Germline V gene sequence: CDR1 SQVTM, CDR2 ANQGSEA. CDR3 nucleotides: TGCAGCGGAACAACCCGAGACAGGAACACTGAAGCTTTCTTT. It codes for CSGTTRDRNTEAFF. Full variable domain (outside the CDR3, taken from reference TRBV29-1 and TRBJ1-1): SAVISQKPSRDICQRGTSLTIQCQVDSQVTMMFWYRQQPGQSLTLIATANQGSEATYESGFVIDKFPISRPNLTFSTLTVSNMSPEDSSIYLCSGTTRDRNTEAFFGQGTRLTVV.

The J gene is TRBJ2-1, the V gene TRBV6-2 or TRBV6-3; 7 bases line up with TRBD1. This CDR3 region has 14 residues. V gave up 2 bases and J gave up 5 bases; unmatched junction bases: 3. Germline CDR1 reads MNHEY; CDR2 reads SVGEGT. Here the CDR3 DNA reads TGTGCCAGCAGTTACGGGACAGACGACAATGAGCAGTTCTTC. Translation gives CASSYGTDDNEQFF.

The chain couples TRBV9 to TRBJ2-2; possible D gene TRBD2, 6 bases. V gave up 7 bases and J gave up 0 bases, with 13 bases separating them. Looked up from germline, CDR1 is SGDLS and CDR2 is YYNGEE. The CDR3 spans 15 residues. The CDR3 DNA reads TGTGCCAGCGGTTTGCGGGATACGAACACCGGGGAGCTGTTTTTT. This sequence encodes CASGLRDTNTGELFF.

The chain is built from TRBV7-9 and TRBJ1-3; D call uncertain. The germline V and J ends were trimmed by 5 bases and 7 bases, with 12 bases remaining between them. In germline, CDR1 is SEHNR, CDR2 FQNEAQ (reference sequence). The length of the CDR3 is 13 residues. The CDR3 sequence: CASSPNPENTIYF. The CDR3 DNA follows: TGTGCCAGCAGCCCAAACCCCGAGAACACCATATATTTT.

This chain uses TRBV28 with TRBJ1-6, with D possibly matching TRBD1 (5 bases). The CDR3 extends over 16 amino acids. CDR1 and CDR2 from the germline V gene are MDHEN and SYDVKM. The ends were cut back, 7 bases at V and 0 bases at J, with 13 bases in the middle. The CDR3 is CASNVGASSYNSPLHF. The CDR3 bases are TGTGCCAGCAACGTAGGGGCGAGCTCCTATAATTCACCCCTCCACTTT.

V is TRBV27 and J is TRBJ1-1; 7 positions match TRBD1. This CDR3 has 14 residues. Trimming cost V 10 bases and J 0 bases; bases outside gene matches: 8. In germline, CDR1 is MNHEY, CDR2 SMNVEV (reference sequence). Here the CDR3 reads CATRDSPMNTEAFF. CDR3 in DNA: TGTGCCACCCGGGACAGCCCGATGAACACTGAAGCTTTCTTT.

The chain couples TRBV5-1 to TRBJ2-3; TRBD1 aligns across 8 bases. The CDR3 loop spans 16 amino acids. V lost 1 base to trimming and J lost 1 base; unmatched junction nucleotides: 5. Germline loops: CDR1 SGHRS, CDR2 YFSETQ. The CDR3 DNA is TGCGCCAGCAGCTTGCAGGCGGGACAGGGCACAGATACGCAGTATTTT. This gives the protein CASSLQAGQGTDTQYF.

The chain links TRBV6-5 to TRBJ1-5; maybe TRBD1 (6 bases). Germline lookup yields CDR1 MNHEY and CDR2 SVGAGI. CDR3 length equals 16 residues. V lost 2 bases to trimming and J lost 1 base, with 12 bases between them. CDR3 amino acids: CASSYVSGASNQPQHF. The CDR3 DNA sequence: TGTGCCAGCAGTTACGTGTCAGGGGCCAGCAATCAGCCCCAGCATTTT.

The sample holds a few counts of this clone. The chain is built from TRBV4-1 and TRBJ2-2; TRBD2 aligns across 11 bases. This CDR3 comprises 15 residues. CDR1 and CDR2 (germline): MGHRA, YSYEKL. J was trimmed by 3 bases and V by 6 bases; bases with no gene match: 3. The CDR3 loop reads CASRLAGGDTGELFF. CDR3 DNA sequence: TGCGCCAGCAGGCTAGCGGGGGGCGACACCGGGGAGCTGTTTTTT.

The CDR3 DNA sequence: TGTGCCAGCAGTCCAGGCAGGGTGGTAAAGCAGTACTTC. Translated, it gives CASSPGRVVKQYF. V gene TRBV6-5 combines with J gene TRBJ2-7; possibly TRBD1 for D (5 bases). The CDR3 totals 13 residues. The germline V gene encodes CDR1 MNHEY and CDR2 SVGAGI. Trimming cost V 5 bases and J 8 bases, with 16 bases left between them.

This clone occurred a few times. V gene TRBV6-4 combines with J gene TRBJ2-5, with 8 nucleotides matching TRBD2. V trimming: 3 bases; J trimming: 2 bases; junction bases outside the gene matches: 5. CDR1 and CDR2 from the germline V gene are MRHNA and SNTAGT. This CDR3 region has 15 residues. CDR3 coding DNA: TGTGCCAGCAGTGAAACTAGCGGAAGTCAAGAGACCCAGTACTTC. Protein: CASSETSGSQETQYF.